This T cell receptor beta chain came from a study of human T cells and chemical hapten exposure (dated by TCRdb to the early 2020s). Regarding the complete study: For sensitization, 2% DPC in acetone was applied to a roughly 2 cm by roughly 2 cm area of upper inner arm skin. Twenty-nine alopecia patients gave blood for TCR sequencing at one to four time points (pre-sensitization, 2, 6 and 24 weeks). Patients additionally received weekly therapeutic DPC doses to the scalp throughout the roughly 24-week study period. Alopecia areata with under or over 50% scalp involvement, alopecia totalis and alopecia universalis were represented in the patient cohort, which was mostly female. Peripheral blood TCR repertoire changes were tracked in vivo in alopecia patients during primary and secondary sensitization to the hapten diphenylcyclopropenone (DPC). Libraries were pooled for sequencing, and variation in per-sample TCR yields was attributed mainly to small differences in library volumes within the pool. Blood was sampled from patients pre-sensitization (week 0) and at 2, 6 and about 24 weeks after DPC sensitization. Patch testing was done on the upper back using Finn chambers containing 0.01% DPC, and results were scored after 6 days according to International Contact Dermatitis Research Group standards. What the research found in general, with its limitations: Alopecia, a presumed autoimmune disease, was present in all patients, so the immune response of the patients might differ from that of healthy individuals. A positive correlation was found between the number of PT1 expanded TCRs and patch test score, with significance reached at thresholds 8, 16 and 32 but not 4. Expanded TCRs formed significantly more large CDR3 similarity clusters than pre-sensitization or healthy control sets, consistent with antigen-driven responses. Repeated subsampling changed both the strength of the expansion versus patch-test correlation and the threshold at which the correlation became significant. DPC sensitization did not change how many TCRs were above 1 in 1000 frequency, and no evidence was found of alterations in global repertoire structure.

This specimen's time point label, interpreted: patch test 3, about 24 weeks after DPC sensitization. In light of the paper, this sample's treatment or condition label describes: therapeutic diphenylcyclopropenone sensitization with weekly scalp DPC. At every patch-test visit, the blood draw took place before the patch test was put on. To be eligible, patients had to be aged 18 to 70, diagnosed with alopecia and judged suitable for DPC therapy, while pregnant patients were excluded. Total RNA was extracted from unfractionated whole blood that had been collected in Tempus Blood RNA tubes. Libraries came from RACE. The sample was run on a NextSeq 500. During library preparation, unique molecular identifiers were attached to individual cDNA molecules so that TCRs could be counted quantitatively and reproducibly. Each blood RNA sample was used to sequence both TCR alpha and TCR beta chains. On the authors' methods: Samples had a median of 95,638 TCRs, with a range from roughly 20,000 to 700,000. V, J and CDR3 annotation of the TCR reads was performed with the Decombinator software suite. Every sample was subsampled to the same number of TCRs (28,000) for the PS versus PT1 abundance plots. Expanded TCRs were defined as absent before sensitization and observed at least eight times at the 2-week time point. TCRdb redid the processing of the public reads, applying fastp at Q25 and MiXCR, and retained in-frame beta chains. Every CDR3 protein is listed once, alongside the most common genes and DNA of its rows. None of the V and J calls come from the authors' own analysis; TCRdb made them. Here the sample has just under 65,000 distinct CDR3 sequences; 9.5% to 11% occur a single time. Clones ranked in the top ten supply about 2% of the sample.

Comments on this clonotype: Its antigen remains undetermined. Base quality data are lacking; no much larger clone is found one base away.

The sample here was whole blood, taken in connection with sensitization to the hapten diphenylcyclopropenone (DPC). The receptor was isolated from a woman under 40 with alopecia areata. Some clones in this sample may be carry-over from other donors' samples.

The CDR3 has the sequence CASSPSWRGQGSVEQYF. In nucleotide form, the sequence is TGTGCCAGCAGCCCCTCATGGAGGGGACAGGGCTCCGTCGAGCAGTACTTC. The chain is assembled from TRBV7-6 and TRBJ2-7, and TRBD1 aligns with 9 junction nucleotides. Sequences SGHVS (CDR1) and FNYEAQ (CDR2) are obtained from the germline V gene. After removal of 5 bases from V and 6 bases from J, the junction retains 17 bases not matched to a gene. The CDR3 holds 17 amino acids from the cysteine to the phenylalanine. Only the CDR3 region is kept as DNA, spanning 51 bases read in frame from base 1. Here the CDR3 is joined to the reference TRBV7-6 and TRBJ2-7 genes, and the full variable domain is: GAGVSQSPRYKVTKRGQDVALRCDPISGHVSLYWYRQALGQGPEFLTYFNYEAQQDKSGLPNDRFSAERPEGSISTLTIQRTEQRDSAMYRCASSPSWRGQGSVEQYFGPGTRLTVT.